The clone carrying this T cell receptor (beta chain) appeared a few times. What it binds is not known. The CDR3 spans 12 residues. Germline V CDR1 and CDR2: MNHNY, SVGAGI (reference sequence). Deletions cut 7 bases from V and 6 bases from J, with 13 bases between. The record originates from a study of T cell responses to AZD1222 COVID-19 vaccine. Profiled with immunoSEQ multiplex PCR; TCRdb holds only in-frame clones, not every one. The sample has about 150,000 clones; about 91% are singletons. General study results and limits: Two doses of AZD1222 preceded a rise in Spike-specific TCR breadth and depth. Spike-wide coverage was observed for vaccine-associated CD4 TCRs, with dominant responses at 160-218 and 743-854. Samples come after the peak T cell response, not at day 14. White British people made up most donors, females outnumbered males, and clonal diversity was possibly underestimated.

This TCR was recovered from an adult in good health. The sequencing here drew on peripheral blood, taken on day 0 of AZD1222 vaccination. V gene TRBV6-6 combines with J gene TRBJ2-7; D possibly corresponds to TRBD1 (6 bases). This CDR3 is CASTQGQVEQYF. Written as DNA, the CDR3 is TGTGCCAGCACCCAGGGGCAGGTCGAGCAGTACTTC.